This TCR beta chain was identified during a study of T cell responses to AZD1222 COVID-19 vaccine. Study observations and caveats: Spike-specific TCR breadth rose after two AZD1222 doses, and depth rose as well. There were vaccine-associated CD4 TCRs across spike, dominant at 160-218 and 743-854. Reportedly, nearly half the spike-specific TCRs target unmutated variant regions.

The protocol was immunoSEQ multiplex PCR, while the TCRdb copy is restricted to in-frame clones and leaves out a portion. The sample includes about 40,000 clones, 88% of them seen just once. The V gene lost 5 bases and the J gene lost 5 bases, with 19 bases spanning the gap. Germline loops: CDR1 SEHNR, CDR2 FQNEAQ (reference sequence). This CDR3 spans 17 amino acids. In the case of this clone: Its specificity is unknown.

The chain is built from TRBV7-9 and TRBJ1-6; D uncertain. The sample in question was peripheral blood, obtained 28 days after the second dose of the MenACWY control vaccine. The TCR originated in an adult who received the MenACWY meningococcal vaccine as a control. This chain's CDR3 is CASSTYRAAENNSPLHF. As DNA, the CDR3 is TGTGCCAGCAGCACCTACCGGGCTGCAGAAAATAATTCACCCCTCCACTTT.